This T cell receptor beta chain is from a study of T cell responses to AZD1222 COVID-19 vaccine. Study observations and caveats: Researchers report vaccine-associated CD4 TCRs spanning spike, with dominance at 160-218 and 743-854. Repertoire sampling occurred only after the peak T cell response.

Researchers grouped second doses given at about 4 or about 12 weeks into one pool. The data were produced by immunoSEQ multiplex PCR, yet TCRdb's version contains in-frame clones alone and is incomplete. The sample consists of about 93,000 clones, 80% to 90% of them appearing once. CDR1 and CDR2 from the germline V gene are LNHDA and SQIVND (reference sequence). Trimming removed 3 bases from V and 0 bases from J, with 5 bases in between. The CDR3 covers 14 residues. Remarks on this clone: Its antigen is unidentified.

The chain employs TRBV19 and TRBJ2-2; D unresolved. Sequenced material: peripheral blood, taken 28 days after the second AZD1222 dose. This receptor was obtained from an adult who received the AZD1222 COVID-19 vaccine. The CDR3 here is CASSMDANTGELFF. The CDR3 DNA reads TGTGCCAGTAGTATGGATGCGAACACCGGGGAGCTGTTTTTT.